This paragraph covers one T cell receptor (beta chain) sequence. The sample comes from a study of Ad26.COV2.S vaccination and SARS-CoV-2 variants. On the study more broadly: Ad26.COV2.S given intramuscularly, once or twice 56 days apart.

The protocol was immunoSEQ multiplex PCR, while the TCRdb copy is restricted to in-frame clones and leaves out a portion. Among over 350,000 clones listed, approximately 91% were seen once. The CDR3 is 12 residues long. CDR1 is SGDLS and CDR2 is YYNGEE in the germline V gene. Trimming shortened V by 4 bases and J by 9 bases, and 11 bases separated the two germline ends. Treatment denoted: some 19 received Ad26.COV2.S at low or high dose, single or two shots; a few received placebo; per-sample allocation not given. Material that was analyzed had been drawn on day 63 after the first vaccine or placebo injection. Adults aged 18-55 years in Boston included the donor.

The sequenced sample was peripheral blood, obtained in a trial of Ad26.COV2.S vaccine versus placebo. The chain employs TRBV9 and TRBJ2-1, with D perhaps TRBD1 or TRBD2 (6 bases each). The sequence was collected from a person aged 18-60 years who received the Ad26.COV2.S COVID-19 vaccine or a placebo. CDR3 residues: CASSPRGAEQFF. In nucleotides, the CDR3 is TGTGCCAGCAGCCCGAGGGGGGCTGAGCAGTTCTTC.